The 10 T cell receptor beta chains below were found in one sample sequenced in a study of T cell responses to AZD1222 COVID-19 vaccine. The protocol was immunoSEQ multiplex PCR, while the TCRdb copy is restricted to in-frame clones and leaves out a portion. The sample holds 80,000 or so clones; roughly 82% are singletons and the top ten take approximately 2.8%. The source was peripheral blood, collected on day 0 of AZD1222 vaccination. The source is an adult in good health.

The chain recombines TRBV10-1 with TRBJ1-1, with D possibly TRBD1 on 5 matching bases. The V end lost 5 bases, the J end lost 2 bases, and 9 bases lay between the germline ends. Germline-derived CDR1 and CDR2 are WNHNN and SYGVQD (reference sequence). This CDR3 is 13 amino acids long. CDR3 region: CASSRTINTEAFF. Written as DNA, the CDR3 is TGCGCCAGCAGTAGGACAATTAACACTGAAGCTTTCTTT.

This clone was counted once. The chain employs TRBV6-5 and TRBJ2-1; a weak D match, TRBD1 (7 bases). Germline V lookup: CDR1 MNHEY, CDR2 SVGAGI. V dropped 7 bases and J dropped 7 bases, with 17 bases sitting between them. The CDR3 spans 14 residues. The DNA of the CDR3 is TGTGCCAGCACCTCCGCGGGACAGATAAATGAGCAGTTCTTC. Translation gives CASTSAGQINEQFF.

The chain links TRBV28 to TRBJ1-2, with 8 bases aligning to TRBD1. V was clipped by 2 bases and J by 8 bases; unmatched bases: 10. The CDR3 runs to 15 residues. The germline V gene has CDR1 MDHEN and CDR2 SYDVKM. The CDR3 DNA reads as TGTGCCAGCAGTTTAGGCACAGGGGGTTGGGGAGGCTACACCTTC. Protein: CASSLGTGGWGGYTF.

The chain recombines TRBV4-3 with TRBJ2-7, with 9 bases lining up with TRBD2. The ends lost 1 base at V and 4 bases at J; junction bases unmatched: 8. The CDR3 loop spans 16 amino acids. Germline CDR1 and CDR2: LGHNA and YSLEER. The CDR3 sequence: CASSQVRVAGVYEQYF. The CDR3 nucleotides are TGCGCCAGCAGCCAAGTTCGGGTAGCGGGAGTTTACGAGCAGTACTTC.

The chain uses TRBV18 and TRBJ1-2; the match to TRBD1 covers 10 bases. Germline V gene data show CDR1 as KGHSH and CDR2 as LQKENI. V shed 1 base, J shed 9 bases, and the junction held 5 bases outside the gene matches. This CDR3 has 14 amino acids. This chain's CDR3 is CASSPLGTGDSYTF. For the CDR3, the DNA is TGTGCCAGCTCACCACTTGGGACAGGGGACAGCTACACCTTC.

The chain's CDR3 is CASSWGTHGNGYEQYF. In nucleotides, the CDR3 is TGTGCCAGCAGCTGGGGAACTCACGGGAATGGCTACGAGCAGTACTTC. The chain has TRBV5-5 and TRBJ2-7; a weak D match, TRBD2 (5 bases). CDR1 and CDR2 (germline): SGHKS, YYEKEE (reference sequence). Trimming took 3 bases from V and 3 from J, leaving 19 bases between them. This CDR3 has 16 residues.

CDR3 in DNA: TGCGCCAGCAGCACGCCCGAGTTGGGGGGAACACCCTACGAGCAGTACTTC. Protein: CASSTPELGGTPYEQYF. The chain is built from TRBV5-1 and TRBJ2-7; tentative D call: TRBD2 (6 bases). The CDR3 has 17 residues. Germline CDR1 reads SGHRS; CDR2 reads YFSETQ. V lost 4 bases, J lost 2 bases, and 22 bases lay in between.

This clone was observed a few times. The chain is built from TRBV5-5 and TRBJ2-3; the D gene is possibly TRBD2 (6 bases). The CDR3 has 17 amino acids. V gave up 4 bases and J gave up 2 bases, with 20 bases separating them. CDR1 and CDR2 (germline): SGHKS, YYEKEE (reference sequence). The CDR3 protein is CASSPTGFAGYTDTQYF. CDR3 nucleotide sequence: TGTGCCAGCAGCCCTACGGGGTTTGCGGGGTACACAGATACGCAGTATTTT. The full variable domain, rest sourced from reference TRBV5-5 and TRBJ2-3, is DAGVTQSPTHLIKTRGQQVTLRCSPISGHKSVSWYQQVLGQGPQFIFQYYEKEERGRGNFPDRFSARQFPNYSSELNVNALLLGDSALYLCASSPTGFAGYTDTQYFGPGTRLTVL.

CDR3 sequence reads: CASKLAGSNTDTQYF. The CDR3 DNA follows: TGTGCCAGCAAGCTAGCGGGAAGCAACACAGATACGCAGTATTTT. J is TRBJ2-3 and V is TRBV7-2, with TRBD2 matching over 9 bases. V lost 7 bases, J lost 2 bases, and 7 bases stayed unmatched. The CDR3 is made up of 15 amino acids. Germline V gives CDR1 SGHTA, CDR2 FQGNSA. The variable domain in full, with the rest retrieved from reference TRBV7-2 and TRBJ2-3, is GAGVSQSPSNKVTEKGKDVELRCDPISGHTALYWYRQSLGQGLEFLIYFQGNSAPDKSGLPSDRFSAERTGGSVSTLTIQRTQQEDSAVYLCASKLAGSNTDTQYFGPGTRLTVL.

The CDR3 region is CASSFLKGEQFF. The CDR3 DNA reads as TGTGCCAGCAGCTTTCTGAAGGGTGAGCAGTTCTTC. The J gene is TRBJ2-1, the V gene TRBV3-1 (or the pseudogene TRBV3-2); D gene unclear. The CDR3 is made up of 12 amino acids. Germline CDR1 reads LGHDT; CDR2 reads YNNKEL (reference sequence). Trimming stripped 5 bases from V and 9 bases from J, with 11 bases between.